Shown below are 28 T cell receptor beta chains from a single sample sequenced in a study of molecular identifiers for immune sequencing clone quantification listed by TCRdb under 2018. Receptor libraries were prepared by PCR. Reads for this sample came from a NextSeq 500. TCRdb applied fastp at Q25 and MiXCR to the public reads, then kept only in-frame beta chains. Entries are consolidated by CDR3 protein sequence, retaining the most common genes and DNA. This sample lists some 580,000 distinct CDR3 sequences; approximately 24% were detected once. The ten top clones hold 0.7% to 0.95% of the sample. The sample was naive CD8+ T cells from blood, with Jurkat cell RNA spiked in. This specimen's cell subset or site label, per the study, means: FACS-sorted CD8+CD4-CCR7+CD45RA+ naive T cells. These receptors originate from a human donor in good health. Some libraries in this study had Jurkat cell RNA spiked in.

This clonotype showed up many times. The chain has TRBV19 and TRBJ2-3; 8 bases align to TRBD2. CDR1 is LNHDA, CDR2 SQIVND, per germline (reference sequence). CDR3 length: 16 residues. V gave up 8 bases and J gave up 2 bases; unmatched junction bases: 12. The DNA for the CDR3 is TGTGCCAGTGGCCCCGGTGCGGGGGGCTCCACAGATACGCAGTATTTT. It encodes CASGPGAGGSTDTQYF.

The chain employs TRBV5-1 and TRBJ1-4; 9 bases align to TRBD1. This CDR3 has 18 residues. Germline V CDR1 and CDR2: SGHRS, YFSETQ. Losses at the gene ends were 3 bases for V and 11 bases for J; bases not matched to a gene: 20. DNA for the CDR3: TGCGCCAGCAGCTCCCAATGGGACAGGGCGTCCGTGGCATCTAAACTGTTTTTT. It codes for CASSSQWDRASVASKLFF.

V and J are TRBV24-1 and TRBJ2-7; D may be TRBD2 (5 bases). Germline V gives CDR1 KGHDR, CDR2 SFDVKD. V was trimmed by 4 bases and J by 6 bases, leaving 15 bases between them. The CDR3 is 14 residues long. CDR3 amino acids: CATSEEGRGGEQYF. CDR3 nucleotide sequence: TGTGCCACCAGTGAAGAAGGACGGGGTGGCGAGCAGTACTTC.

CDR3 in DNA: TGTGCCAGCAGCTGGCCGGGACAGTCCTATGGCTACACCTTC. It codes for CASSWPGQSYGYTF. The chain has TRBV7-9 and TRBJ1-2, with 7 bases fitting TRBD1. This CDR3 spans 14 amino acids. The V gene end was trimmed by 4 bases and the J gene end by 4 bases; junction bases not matched to a gene: 6. CDR1 and CDR2 from the germline V gene are SEHNR and FQNEAQ (reference sequence). Full variable domain (rest looked up from reference TRBV7-9 and TRBJ1-2): DTGVSQNPRHKITKRGQNVTFRCDPISEHNRLYWYRQTLGQGPEFLTYFQNEAQLEKSRLLSDRFSAERPKGSFSTLEIQRTEQGDSAMYLCASSWPGQSYGYTFGSGTRLTVV.

This clonotype was recorded a few times. The chain recombines TRBV12-3 or TRBV12-4 with TRBJ2-1; 14 nucleotides line up with TRBD2. V shed 3 bases, J shed 4 bases, and the junction held 14 bases outside the gene matches. This CDR3 contains 20 residues. The CDR3 nucleotides read TGTGCCAGCAGTTTGGGGGGCTGGACTAGCGGGGGGACTGCGTACAATGAGCAGTTCTTC. Residues: CASSLGGWTSGGTAYNEQFF.

This clonotype was found many times. The gene calls are TRBV20-1 and TRBJ2-7; D possibly corresponds to TRBD1 (5 bases). The germline V gene encodes CDR1 DFQATT and CDR2 SNEGSKA (reference sequence). This CDR3 comprises 12 residues. The V end was cut by 3 bases, the J end by 4 bases, with 10 bases between. CDR3 region: CSARTERYEQYF. CDR3 nucleotide sequence: TGCAGTGCTAGGACAGAGAGATACGAGCAGTACTTC.

This clonotype was seen at least ten times. V gene TRBV19 combines with J gene TRBJ1-6, with a weak D call TRBD1 (5 bases). Trimming cost V 3 bases and J 0 bases, with 12 bases left between them. CDR3 length equals 17 residues. CDR1 is LNHDA and CDR2 is SQIVND in the germline V gene (reference sequence). CDR3 coding DNA: TGTGCCAGTAGTATTCGGGGGGACCGCTCCTATAATTCACCCCTCCACTTT. Its translation: CASSIRGDRSYNSPLHF.

The chain uses TRBV7-9 and TRBJ1-5; 7 bases fit TRBD1. CDR1 and CDR2 from the germline V gene are SEHNR and FQNEAQ (reference sequence). V trimming: 1 base; J trimming: 6 bases; junction bases outside the gene matches: 6. The CDR3 is 15 residues long. CDR3 residues: CASSLGRGGGQPQHF. Here the CDR3 DNA reads TGTGCCAGCAGCTTAGGTCGAGGGGGCGGTCAGCCCCAGCATTTT.

As regards this clonotype: As the CDR3 is not closed by the conserved phenylalanine or tryptophan, this likely results from a read error. The chain has TRBV12-5 and TRBJ2-7, with D perhaps TRBD2 (6 bases). There are 14 residues in the CDR3. Germline V gene data show CDR1 as LGHNT and CDR2 as FRNRAP. Trimming cost V 3 bases and J 4 bases, with 13 bases left between them. The CDR3 spells CASGLGGGRYEQYL. The CDR3 DNA follows: TGTGCTAGTGGTTTAGGCGGAGGGCGGTACGAGCAGTACCTC.

This chain joins TRBV2 and TRBJ2-1; 9 bases are shared with TRBD2. V lost 11 bases and J lost 5; bases outside the gene matches: 16. The CDR3 is 16 residues long. CDR1 SNHLY and CDR2 FYNNEI come from the germline V gene. CDR3 amino acids: CAAYHPGREGNNEQFF. The CDR3 nucleotides read TGTGCCGCCTACCACCCAGGGCGGGAGGGCAACAATGAGCAGTTCTTC.

The chain is built from TRBV19 and TRBJ2-2; tentative D call: TRBD1 (7 bases). Germline CDR1 is LNHDA and CDR2 is SQIVND (reference sequence). The CDR3 has 19 amino acids. With 2 bases removed from V and 1 base from J, the gap between germline ends came to 20 bases. The CDR3 loop is CASSIRAPGGGGNTGELFF. Here the CDR3 DNA reads TGTGCCAGTAGTATAAGGGCCCCCGGAGGGGGCGGGAACACCGGGGAGCTGTTTTTT.

This clonotype was found once. A read error may explain this, as a much larger clone is one base away. The chain combines TRBV20-1 with TRBJ2-3, with 8 bases matching TRBD1. V shed 1 base and J 4 bases; nucleotides not matched to a gene: 10. This CDR3 comprises 16 residues. The germline V gene has CDR1 DFQATT and CDR2 SNEGSKA (reference sequence). CDR3 bases: TGCAGTGCTAGAGGTGGACAGGGATCCATCGCAGATACGCAGTATTTT. The encoded protein is CSARGGQGSIADTQYF.

The gene calls are TRBV27 and TRBJ1-5; D possibly corresponds to TRBD1 (5 bases). The germline V gene has CDR1 MNHEY and CDR2 SMNVEV (reference sequence). The V and J ends lost 5 bases and 0 bases respectively, with 17 bases between them. The CDR3 runs to 17 residues. The CDR3 DNA is TGTGCCAGCAGTACCCGGGACGGACCTATTAGCAATCAGCCCCAGCATTTT. Its translation is CASSTRDGPISNQPQHF.

This clonotype has at least ten counts. V is TRBV6-5 and J is TRBJ2-1, with 12 positions matching TRBD2. Germline loops: CDR1 MNHEY, CDR2 SVGAGI. After removal of 6 bases from V and 2 bases from J, the junction contained 5 bases not matched to a gene. The CDR3 covers 16 residues. CDR3 sequence (DNA): TGTGCCAGCAGCCCAGCTAGCGGGGGGGCCTACAATGAGCAGTTCTTC. This translates into CASSPASGGAYNEQFF.

This chain connects TRBV7-9 to TRBJ2-1; D gene uncertain. V dropped 3 bases and J dropped 7 bases, with 7 bases sitting between them. The CDR3 has 12 amino acids. Germline lookup yields CDR1 SEHNR and CDR2 FQNEAQ (reference sequence). The CDR3 nucleotides read TGTGCCAGCAGCTTCGATCATAATGAGCAGTTCTTC. It specifies CASSFDHNEQFF. Full variable domain (remainder filled in from reference TRBV7-9 and TRBJ2-1): DTGVSQNPRHKITKRGQNVTFRCDPISEHNRLYWYRQTLGQGPEFLTYFQNEAQLEKSRLLSDRFSAERPKGSFSTLEIQRTEQGDSAMYLCASSFDHNEQFFGPGTRLTVL.

The chain links TRBV28 to TRBJ2-7; the D is unclear. Germline CDR1 reads MDHEN; CDR2 reads SYDVKM. Trimming left V 3 bases short and J 4 bases short, with 10 bases between. This CDR3 contains 13 residues. CDR3 protein: CASSFPFPYEQYF. DNA for the CDR3: TGTGCCAGCAGTTTTCCCTTTCCTTACGAGCAGTACTTC. Complete variable domain (other parts from reference TRBV28 and TRBJ2-7): DVKVTQSSRYLVKRTGEKVFLECVQDMDHENMFWYRQDPGLGLRLIYFSYDVKMKEKGDIPEGYSVSREKKERFSLILESASTNQTSMYLCASSFPFPYEQYFGPGTRLTVT.

As concerns this clonotype: Since no conserved phenylalanine or tryptophan closes the CDR3, a read error is the likely cause. The genes are TRBV19 and TRBJ2-1; tentatively, D is TRBD2 (6 bases). V was shortened by 5 bases and J by 7 bases, with 9 bases between the two germline ends. The CDR3 totals 12 residues. CDR1 and CDR2 (germline): LNHDA, SQIVND (reference sequence). The CDR3 DNA is TGTGCCAGTAGTCCTAGCGCGAATGAGCAGTTCCTC. Its translation is CASSPSANEQFL.

This clonotype has just one count. The rearrangement joins TRBV3-1 to TRBJ2-5; D could derive from TRBD1 or TRBD2 (5 bases each). Germline V gives CDR1 LGHDT, CDR2 YNNKEL (reference sequence). The CDR3 has 15 amino acids. V lost 2 bases to trimming and J lost 5 bases, with 15 bases between them. CDR3 DNA sequence: TGTGCCAGCAGCCAATACCGGGACGTTAAGGAGACCCAGTACTTC. Its translation is CASSQYRDVKETQYF.

A few counts support this clonotype. This sequence joins TRBV4-1 and TRBJ2-2, with D maybe TRBD1 (6 bases). The CDR3 has 14 amino acids. Per the germline V gene, CDR1 is MGHRA and CDR2 is YSYEKL. The germline V and J ends were trimmed by 4 bases and 4 bases, with 10 bases remaining between them. CDR3: CASSLDRFTGELFF. The DNA for the CDR3 is TGCGCCAGCAGCCTGGACAGATTCACCGGGGAGCTGTTTTTT.

V is TRBV12-5 and J is TRBJ2-1; D not certain. V was shortened by 6 bases and J by 6 bases, with 6 bases between the two germline ends. This CDR3 has 11 residues. The germline CDR1 and CDR2 sequences are LGHNT and FRNRAP. The CDR3 sequence is CASGNSNEQFF. In DNA, the CDR3 is TGTGCTAGTGGAAACAGCAATGAGCAGTTCTTC.

This clonotype came up once. The V gene is TRBV11-2, the J gene TRBJ2-1, with D tentatively TRBD1 (6 bases). The germline V gene has CDR1 SGHAT and CDR2 FQNNGV. This CDR3 region has 13 residues. Trimming removed 7 bases from V and 6 bases from J, with 13 bases in between. In nucleotides, the CDR3 is TGTGCCAGCAACCCCGCACAGGGCAATGAGCAGTTCTTC. The encoded protein is CASNPAQGNEQFF.

Note on this clonotype: One base away lies a much larger clone, so this may be a sequencing read error. V and J are TRBV12-5 and TRBJ1-5; D possibly corresponds to TRBD1 (5 bases). This CDR3 has 18 amino acids. Germline-derived CDR1 and CDR2 are LGHNT and FRNRAP. Here the CDR3 reads CASGLLHGSGDSSQPQHF. The CDR3 DNA sequence: TGTGCTAGTGGTTTGTTACATGGGTCGGGGGATAGCAGTCAGCCCCAGCATTTT.

The chain has TRBV2 and TRBJ2-1, with 14 bases matching TRBD2. Germline loops: CDR1 SNHLY, CDR2 FYNNEI. V trimming: 8 bases; J trimming: 2 bases; junction bases outside the gene matches: 5. The CDR3 has 16 residues. This CDR3 is CASVTSGRVAYNEQFF. The CDR3 DNA is TGTGCCAGCGTGACTAGCGGGAGGGTGGCCTACAATGAGCAGTTCTTC.

Points on this clonotype: This may be a read error: a much more frequent sequence differs by one nucleotide. The V and J genes are TRBV19 and TRBJ1-5; 9 bases match TRBD1. Germline values: CDR1 LNHDA, CDR2 SQIVND (reference sequence). V was clipped by 4 bases and J by 6 bases; unmatched bases: 4. The length of the CDR3 is 14 residues. The CDR3 loop reads CASSTGTGPQPQHF. CDR3 DNA sequence: TGTGCCAGTAGTACTGGGACAGGGCCTCAGCCCCAGCATTTT.

The rearrangement joins TRBV6-5 to TRBJ2-7; 7 nucleotides agree with TRBD1. This CDR3 is 16 amino acids long. V lost 2 bases and J lost 3; bases outside the gene matches: 10. Germline V gene data show CDR1 as MNHEY and CDR2 as SVGAGI. The CDR3 DNA reads as TGTGCCAGCAGTTACGAAAACAGGGGAGTGCTCTACGAGCAGTACTTC. Amino acids: CASSYENRGVLYEQYF.

This clonotype was seen ten or more times. The V and J genes are TRBV4-1 and TRBJ2-1, with a possible D match to TRBD2 (6 bases). The CDR3 covers 16 residues. Trimming removed 4 bases at V and 4 bases at J, with 17 bases between. Germline V lookup: CDR1 MGHRA, CDR2 YSYEKL. CDR3 DNA sequence: TGCGCCAGCAGCCCGTTTGGTAGCGGAGCTTACAATGAGCAGTTCTTC. Its translation: CASSPFGSGAYNEQFF.

This clonotype has more than one count but fewer than ten. V is TRBV3-1 and J is TRBJ1-3, with 7 bases that match TRBD1. This CDR3 comprises 17 residues. Losses at the gene ends were 3 bases for V and 4 bases for J; bases not matched to a gene: 12. CDR1 LGHDT and CDR2 YNNKEL come from the germline V gene (reference sequence). The CDR3, as DNA: TGTGCCAGCAGCCACAGACAGGGACCTCTGAGAGGAAACACCATATATTTT. It encodes CASSHRQGPLRGNTIYF.

A few counts support this clonotype. The gene calls are TRBV27 and TRBJ2-3; 7 bases agree with TRBD1. The V segment lost 4 bases and the J segment 0 bases; nucleotides outside the gene matches: 4. The CDR3 runs to 15 residues. Germline V gene data show CDR1 as MNHEY and CDR2 as SMNVEV (reference sequence). This CDR3 reads CASSWATGSTDTQYF. CDR3 sequence (DNA): TGTGCCAGCAGTTGGGCGACAGGGAGCACAGATACGCAGTATTTT.